The rows below give T cell receptor beta chains drawn from one sample of a study of T-cell memory formation after mild COVID-19. One entry per CDR3 protein, called by TCRdb with MiXCR from the 5' RACE reads. The sample has 450,000 to 650,000 distinct CDR3 sequences, roughly 22% seen once. The sample comprised PBMCs or a T cell subset sorted from them (not recorded which). All receptors come from an adult woman who had mild COVID-19 (a few samples of this study predate the infection). Cell type and time point are not known. The CDR3 runs from the conserved cysteine through the conserved F or W. A D gene is named only where the DNA matches it firmly. Clone size, where shown, is once, few, many, or a class for clones that have expanded.

TRBV7-8	TRBJ1-2	TRBD1	NA	CASSLVRTGNYGYTF	TGTGCCAGCAGCTTAGTGCGGACAGGGAACTATGGCTACACCTTC
TRBV5-1	TRBJ2-7	NA	NA	CASSLAQGGSEQYF	TGCGCCAGCAGCTTGGCCCAGGGGGGTTCCGAGCAGTACTTC
TRBV7-9	TRBJ2-7	NA	NA	CASSLFDFAYEQYF	TGTGCCAGCAGCTTATTCGATTTTGCCTACGAGCAGTACTTC
TRBV7-8	TRBJ1-5	NA	few	CASSLPGSQPQHF	TGTGCCAGCAGCCTTCCAGGGAGTCAGCCCCAGCATTTT
TRBV7-9	TRBJ2-7	TRBD1	few	CASSPETGGDEQYF	TGTGCCAGCAGCCCTGAGACAGGGGGCGACGAGCAGTACTTC
TRBV6-5	TRBJ1-3	NA	few	CASSYSQDGGNTIYF	TGTGCCAGCAGTTACTCACAGGACGGTGGAAACACCATATATTTT
TRBV9	TRBJ1-2	NA	once	CASSGHADLGYTF	TGTGCCAGCAGCGGACACGCGGACCTCGGCTACACCTTC
TRBV24-1	TRBJ2-1	NA	NA	CATSPAADPNEQFF	TGTGCCACCAGTCCTGCAGCGGATCCCAATGAGCAGTTCTTC
TRBV9	TRBJ2-5	NA	few	CASSALQGAEETQYF	TGTGCCAGCAGCGCGCTACAGGGCGCTGAGGAGACCCAGTACTTC
TRBV6-4	TRBJ1-1	NA	NA	CASRDTVLATEAFF	TGTGCCAGCAGGGACACGGTTCTGGCCACTGAAGCTTTCTTT
TRBV18	TRBJ1-2	NA	NA	CASSPQGTPGGYTF	TGTGCCAGCTCACCTCAGGGGACCCCCGGTGGCTACACCTTC
TRBV2	TRBJ1-5	NA	NA	CASSDRVGNQPQHF	TGTGCCAGCAGTGACAGGGTGGGCAATCAGCCCCAGCATTTT
TRBV7-2	TRBJ2-2	TRBD2	NA	CASSRSGGANTGELFF	TGTGCCAGCAGCCGGAGCGGGGGGGCGAACACCGGGGAGCTGTTTTTT
TRBV25-1	TRBJ2-3	TRBD2	NA	CASSHREAKTDTQYF	TGTGCCAGCAGTCATCGGGAGGCGAAGACAGATACGCAGTATTTT
TRBV29-1	TRBJ2-7	NA	few	CSAEVLNLGEQYF	TGCAGCGCTGAGGTCCTTAATCTCGGAGAGCAGTACTTC
TRBV7-2	TRBJ2-1	TRBD2	NA	CASSPGLRIDNEQFF	TGTGCCAGCAGCCCGGGACTAAGAATCGACAATGAGCAGTTCTTC
TRBV10-3	TRBJ1-2	NA	NA	CAIRDRDANYGYTF	TGTGCCATCAGAGACCGGGACGCCAACTATGGCTACACCTTC
TRBV6-5	TRBJ1-2	NA	NA	CASSLLLGGGSYGYTF	TGTGCCAGCAGTTTACTCCTAGGAGGAGGGTCGTATGGCTACACCTTC
TRBV7-2	TRBJ1-1	NA	few	CASSLSGRGTEAFF	TGTGCCAGCAGCTTGTCTGGGCGGGGCACTGAAGCTTTCTTT
TRBV20-1	TRBJ1-1	TRBD1	few	CSARHGTGGLGTEAFF	TGCAGTGCTAGACACGGGACAGGGGGTCTCGGCACTGAAGCTTTCTTT
TRBV6-6	TRBJ1-1	NA	NA	CASSNPTDSYSVDTEAFF	TGTGCCAGCTCCAACCCGACGGACAGCTATTCGGTGGACACTGAAGCTTTCTTT
TRBV7-3	TRBJ2-3	NA	NA	CASSLNYQSTDTQYF	TGTGCCAGCAGCTTAAACTACCAAAGCACAGATACGCAGTATTTT
TRBV12-3/TRBV12-4	TRBJ2-5	NA	NA	CASRSYETQYF	TGTGCCAGCAGGTCTTATGAGACCCAGTACTTC
TRBV4-1	TRBJ2-1	TRBD1	many	CASSQKGTGPDEQFF	TGCGCCAGCAGCCAGAAGGGGACAGGCCCCGATGAGCAGTTCTTC
TRBV5-1	TRBJ1-4	TRBD1	many	CASSGGDRSREKLFF	TGCGCCAGCAGCGGCGGGGACAGGTCGAGAGAAAAACTGTTTTTT
TRBV12-3/TRBV12-4	TRBJ1-1	NA	many	CASSPRMNTEAFF	TGTGCCAGCAGTCCTCGCATGAACACTGAAGCTTTCTTT
TRBV6-2/TRBV6-3	TRBJ1-1	TRBD1	NA	CASSYAWTGYLNTEAFF	TGTGCCAGCAGTTACGCTTGGACAGGGTATTTGAACACTGAAGCTTTCTTT
TRBV4-1	TRBJ2-4	TRBD1	few	CASSQEDRRGIQYF	TGCGCCAGCAGCCAAGAGGACAGGCGCGGCATTCAGTACTTC
TRBV15	TRBJ2-1	NA	NA	CATSSRGRQDEQFF	TGTGCCACCAGCAGCCGGGGCCGGCAGGATGAGCAGTTCTTC
TRBV29-1	TRBJ2-3	NA	NA	CSAQRITDTQYF	TGCAGCGCGCAGCGGATCACAGATACGCAGTATTTT
TRBV24-1	TRBJ1-1	NA	few	CATSDALLGKAFF	TGTGCCACCAGTGATGCCCTGTTGGGGAAAGCTTTCTTT
TRBV20-1	TRBJ2-2	NA	NA	CSARVRGDYTTGELFF	TGCAGTGCTAGAGTTAGGGGGGACTACACTACCGGGGAGCTGTTTTTT
TRBV7-2	TRBJ2-1	TRBD1	few	CASSSPVQGYSYNEQFF	TGTGCCAGCAGCTCCCCAGTACAGGGGTACTCCTACAATGAGCAGTTCTTC
TRBV10-3	TRBJ2-2	NA	few	CAISERGPPTGELFF	TGTGCCATCAGTGAGAGAGGGCCGCCGACCGGGGAGCTGTTTTTT
TRBV27	TRBJ1-5	TRBD1	few	CASSLANRGNQPQHF	TGTGCCAGCAGTTTAGCCAACAGGGGTAATCAGCCCCAGCATTTT
TRBV6-6	TRBJ2-5	NA	NA	CASRVGAGKETQYF	TGTGCCAGCAGGGTCGGGGCAGGGAAGGAGACCCAGTACTTC
TRBV27	TRBJ2-7	TRBD1	NA	CASSALDTGGEQYF	TGTGCCAGCAGTGCCTTGGATACAGGGGGTGAGCAGTACTTC
TRBV7-6	TRBJ1-1	NA	few	CASSLDGGAEAFF	TGTGCCAGCAGCTTAGACGGGGGCGCTGAAGCTTTCTTT
TRBV7-8	TRBJ2-5	NA	NA	CASSLIRVGNQETQYF	TGTGCCAGCAGCTTAATAAGGGTGGGGAACCAAGAGACCCAGTACTTC
TRBV5-1	TRBJ1-2	NA	NA	CASSPLGIPTNYGYTF	TGCGCCAGCAGCCCCTTGGGAATCCCCACTAACTATGGCTACACCTTC
TRBV4-1	TRBJ2-6	TRBD2	few	CASSQVGTSGRAQAGANVLTF	TGCGCCAGCAGCCAAGTAGGGACTAGCGGGAGAGCTCAGGCTGGGGCCAACGTCCTGACTTTC
TRBV29-1	TRBJ2-1	TRBD2	few	CSVEPLFRREGKNEQFF	TGCAGCGTTGAACCACTATTTCGGCGGGAGGGTAAAAATGAGCAGTTCTTC
TRBV2	TRBJ1-1	NA	NA	CASSPGHVEAFF	TGTGCCAGCAGCCCCGGACACGTAGAAGCTTTCTTT
TRBV12-3/TRBV12-4	TRBJ2-3	TRBD2	many	CASSAGEADTQYF	TGTGCCAGCAGTGCGGGAGAGGCAGATACGCAGTATTTT
TRBV5-1	TRBJ2-7	NA	many	CASSFLGTGLTYEQYF	TGCGCCAGCAGCTTTTTGGGGACGGGCTTAACCTACGAGCAGTACTTC
TRBV7-9	TRBJ2-3	TRBD1	once	CASSLGFEGATDTQYF	TGTGCCAGCAGCTTAGGATTCGAGGGGGCCACAGATACGCAGTATTTT
TRBV6-2/TRBV6-3	TRBJ2-2	TRBD2	NA	CASSREREGRTGELFF	TGTGCCAGCAGTCGAGAGCGGGAGGGCCGCACCGGGGAGCTGTTTTTT
TRBV9	TRBJ1-2	NA	few	CASSPALDPGNGYTF	TGTGCCAGCAGCCCCGCTCTCGACCCTGGGAATGGCTACACCTTC
TRBV5-1	TRBJ1-2	NA	few	CASSSGILNYGYTF	TGCGCCAGCAGTTCCGGGATCCTTAACTATGGCTACACCTTC
TRBV27	TRBJ2-3	NA	NA	CASKGNLGDTQYF	TGTGCCAGCAAGGGGAATTTGGGGGATACGCAGTATTTT
TRBV18	TRBJ2-7	TRBD1	NA	CASSPPDRGPYEQYF	TGTGCCAGCTCACCACCTGACAGGGGGCCCTACGAGCAGTACTTC
TRBV7-8	TRBJ1-4	NA	few	CASSTGTGTNEKLFF	TGTGCCAGCAGCACTGGGACGGGTACTAATGAAAAACTGTTTTTT
TRBV19	TRBJ2-5	NA	NA	CATSNAGLRGQETQYF	TGTGCCACGTCAAACGCGGGGCTCAGGGGCCAAGAGACCCAGTACTTC
TRBV7-9	TRBJ1-2	NA	NA	CASSLDPKYRRDYGYTF	TGTGCCAGCAGCTTAGACCCTAAGTATCGGCGAGACTATGGCTACACCTTC
TRBV19	TRBJ2-1	TRBD2	few	CASTLLGGGGYNEQFF	TGTGCCAGTACCCTCCTAGGCGGGGGGGGATACAATGAGCAGTTCTTC
TRBV6-1	TRBJ1-1	TRBD1	NA	CASSVTRQGNTEAFF	TGTGCCAGCAGTGTCACACGACAGGGGAACACTGAAGCTTTCTTT